This TCR beta chain is from a study of T cells in Graves' hyperthyroidism and ophthalmopathy. Amplification yielded TCR beta CDR3 regions, with RNA transcripts as the source. First-round RT-PCR of the TCR CDR3 relied on the HTBI primer set. TCRdb reanalysed the multiplex PCR reads using MiXCR and keeps one entry per CDR3 protein. The data contain 300,000 to 400,000 distinct CDR3 sequences, roughly 14% of them singletons. Sequenced: blood. This sequence was found in a woman aged 60-75 years with Graves' hyperthyroidism.

The CDR3 DNA reads as TGCGCCAGCAGCTTGGCCCAGGCGGACAATGAGCAGTTCTTC. This encodes CASSLAQADNEQFF. The chain links TRBV5-1 to TRBJ2-1; D call uncertain. CDR1 is SGHRS and CDR2 is YFSETQ in the germline V gene. With 0 bases removed from V and 5 bases from J, the gap between germline ends came to 9 bases. This CDR3 spans 14 amino acids.